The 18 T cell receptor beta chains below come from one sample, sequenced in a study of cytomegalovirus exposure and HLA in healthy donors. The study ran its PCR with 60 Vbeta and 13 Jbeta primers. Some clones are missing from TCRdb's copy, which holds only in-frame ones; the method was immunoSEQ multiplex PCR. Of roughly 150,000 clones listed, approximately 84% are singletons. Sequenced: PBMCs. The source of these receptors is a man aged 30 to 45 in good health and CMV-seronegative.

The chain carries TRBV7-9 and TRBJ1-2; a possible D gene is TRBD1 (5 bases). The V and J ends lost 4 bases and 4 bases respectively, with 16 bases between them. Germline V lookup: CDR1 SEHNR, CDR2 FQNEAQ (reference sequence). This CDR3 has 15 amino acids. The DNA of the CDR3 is TGTGCCAGCAGCTCATCCCCCGGGGGGGGCTATGGCTACACCTTC. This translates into CASSSSPGGGYGYTF.

CDR3 residues: CAISEPRGRARGLNEQFF. As DNA, the CDR3 is TGTGCCATCAGTGAGCCACGAGGGCGGGCCAGAGGGTTGAATGAGCAGTTCTTC. The chain uses TRBV10-3 and TRBJ2-1, with a possible D match to TRBD2 (5 bases). The V gene lost 2 bases and the J gene lost 7 bases, with 24 bases spanning the gap. This CDR3 is built from 18 residues. Germline V CDR1 and CDR2: ENHRY, SYGVKD.

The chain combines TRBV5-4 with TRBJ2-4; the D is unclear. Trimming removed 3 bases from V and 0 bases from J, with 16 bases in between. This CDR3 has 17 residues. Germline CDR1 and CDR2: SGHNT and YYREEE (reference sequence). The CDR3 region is CASSSFGGTLAKNIQYF. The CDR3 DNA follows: TGTGCCAGCAGCTCCTTCGGCGGAACCCTAGCCAAAAACATTCAGTACTTC.

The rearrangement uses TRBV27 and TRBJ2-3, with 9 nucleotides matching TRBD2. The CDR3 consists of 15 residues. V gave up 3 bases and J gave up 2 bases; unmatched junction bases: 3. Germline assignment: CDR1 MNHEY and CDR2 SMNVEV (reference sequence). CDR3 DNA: TGTGCCAGCAGTTTTAGCGGGAGCTTCACAGATACGCAGTATTTT. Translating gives CASSFSGSFTDTQYF.

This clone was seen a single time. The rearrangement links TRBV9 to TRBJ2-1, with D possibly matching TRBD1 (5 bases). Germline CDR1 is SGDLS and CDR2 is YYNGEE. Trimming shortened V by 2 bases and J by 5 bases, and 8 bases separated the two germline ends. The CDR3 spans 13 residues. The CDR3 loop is CASSVGRHNEQFF. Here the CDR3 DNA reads TGTGCCAGCAGCGTGGGGCGGCACAATGAGCAGTTCTTC.

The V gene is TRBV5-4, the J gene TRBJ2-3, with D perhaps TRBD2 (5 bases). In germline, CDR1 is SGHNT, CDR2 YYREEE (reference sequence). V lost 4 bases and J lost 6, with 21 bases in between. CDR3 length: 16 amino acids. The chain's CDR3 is CASSPRYGLAGDTQYF. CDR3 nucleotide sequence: TGTGCCAGCAGCCCGAGGTATGGGCTAGCCGGGGATACGCAGTATTTT.

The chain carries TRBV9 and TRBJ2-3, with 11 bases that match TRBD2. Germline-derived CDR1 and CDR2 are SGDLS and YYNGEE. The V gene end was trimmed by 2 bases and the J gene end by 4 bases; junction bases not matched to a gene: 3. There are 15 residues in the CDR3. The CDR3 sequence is CASSVSGRGADTQYF. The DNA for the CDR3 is TGTGCCAGCAGCGTTAGCGGGAGGGGGGCAGATACGCAGTATTTT.

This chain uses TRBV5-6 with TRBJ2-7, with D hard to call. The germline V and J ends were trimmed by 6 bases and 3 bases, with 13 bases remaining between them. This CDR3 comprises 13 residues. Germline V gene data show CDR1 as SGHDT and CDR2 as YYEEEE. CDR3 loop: CASNSPRDYEQYF. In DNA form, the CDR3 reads TGTGCCAGCAACTCCCCTAGAGACTACGAGCAGTACTTC.

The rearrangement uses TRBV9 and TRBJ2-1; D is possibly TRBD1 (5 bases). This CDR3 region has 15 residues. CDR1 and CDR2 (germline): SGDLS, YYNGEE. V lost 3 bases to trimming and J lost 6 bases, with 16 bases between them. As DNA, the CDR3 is TGTGCCAGCAGCGCCCAAAATCCAGGGTTCAATGAGCAGTTCTTC. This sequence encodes CASSAQNPGFNEQFF.

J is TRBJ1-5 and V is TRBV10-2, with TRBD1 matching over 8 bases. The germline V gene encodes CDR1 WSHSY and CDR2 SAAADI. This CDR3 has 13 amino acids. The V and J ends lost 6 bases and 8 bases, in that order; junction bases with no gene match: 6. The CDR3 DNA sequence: TGCGCCAGCAGAGAGGACAGGGAGGAGCCCCAGCATTTT. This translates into CASREDREEPQHF.

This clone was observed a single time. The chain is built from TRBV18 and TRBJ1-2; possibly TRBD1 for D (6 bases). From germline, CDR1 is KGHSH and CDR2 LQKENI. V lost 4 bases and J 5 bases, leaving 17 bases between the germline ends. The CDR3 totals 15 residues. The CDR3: CASSRVVGAQYGYTF. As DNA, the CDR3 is TGTGCCAGCTCACGGGTAGTGGGGGCGCAGTATGGCTACACCTTC.

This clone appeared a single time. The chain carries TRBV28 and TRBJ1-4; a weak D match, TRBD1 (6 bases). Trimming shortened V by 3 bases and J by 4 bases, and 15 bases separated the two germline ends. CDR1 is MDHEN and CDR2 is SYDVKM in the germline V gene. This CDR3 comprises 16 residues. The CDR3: CASSLPGTRFNEKLFF. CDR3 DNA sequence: TGTGCCAGCAGTTTGCCAGGGACACGCTTTAATGAAAAACTGTTTTTT. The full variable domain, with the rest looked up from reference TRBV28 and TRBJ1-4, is DVKVTQSSRYLVKRTGEKVFLECVQDMDHENMFWYRQDPGLGLRLIYFSYDVKMKEKGDIPEGYSVSREKKERFSLILESASTNQTSMYLCASSLPGTRFNEKLFFGSGTQLSVL.

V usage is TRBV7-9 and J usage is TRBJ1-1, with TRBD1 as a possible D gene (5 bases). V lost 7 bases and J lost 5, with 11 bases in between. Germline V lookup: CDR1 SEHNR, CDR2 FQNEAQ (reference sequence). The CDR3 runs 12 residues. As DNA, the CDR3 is TGTGCCAGCACCGCAGGGATTACTGAAGCTTTCTTT. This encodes CASTAGITEAFF.

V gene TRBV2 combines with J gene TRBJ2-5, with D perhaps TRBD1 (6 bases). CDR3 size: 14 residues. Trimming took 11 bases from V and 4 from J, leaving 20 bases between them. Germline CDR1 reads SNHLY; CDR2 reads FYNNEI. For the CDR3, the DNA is TGTGCCGGCAACCCAACAGGGTTAGGAGAGACCCAGTACTTC. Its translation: CAGNPTGLGETQYF.

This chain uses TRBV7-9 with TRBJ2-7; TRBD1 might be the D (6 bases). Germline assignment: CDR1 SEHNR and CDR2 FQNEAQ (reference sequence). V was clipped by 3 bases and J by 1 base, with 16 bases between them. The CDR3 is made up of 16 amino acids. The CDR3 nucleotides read TGTGCCAGCAGCTTTGGGGCCCAGGGGTCGTCCTACGAGCAGTACTTC. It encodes CASSFGAQGSSYEQYF.

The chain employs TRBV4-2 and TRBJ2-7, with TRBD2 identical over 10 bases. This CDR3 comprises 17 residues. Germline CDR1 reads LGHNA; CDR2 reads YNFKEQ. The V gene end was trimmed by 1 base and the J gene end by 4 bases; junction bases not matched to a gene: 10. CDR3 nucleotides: TGTGCCAGCAGCCAAGGGCTAGCGGGAGATCATCTTTACGAGCAGTACTTC. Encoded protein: CASSQGLAGDHLYEQYF.

CDR3 DNA sequence: TGTGCCTGGAGTTACGGGGTAAACAATGAGCAGTTCTTC. Encoded protein: CAWSYGVNNEQFF. The chain employs TRBV30 and TRBJ2-1; D is perhaps TRBD2 (5 bases). Germline CDR1 reads GTSNPN; CDR2 reads SVGIG (reference sequence). V gave up 2 bases and J gave up 5 bases, with 10 bases separating them. CDR3 length equals 13 residues.

CDR3 in amino acids: CAWSVLGPSTDTQYF. The CDR3 coding sequence is TGTGCCTGGAGTGTATTGGGGCCCTCCACAGATACGCAGTATTTT. The V call is TRBV30, the J call TRBJ2-3; weak D call: TRBD1 (5 bases). Trimming took off 0 bases at V and 2 bases at J, with 12 bases between the two ends. The CDR3 consists of 15 residues. CDR1 is GTSNPN, CDR2 SVGIG, per germline (reference sequence).